This T cell receptor (beta chain) was identified during a study of blood T cell repertoires in COVID-19. For the study at large: Sites in the United States, Italy and Spain provided acute and convalescent COVID-19 samples.

Assay used: immunoSEQ multiplex PCR; TCRdb lists only in-frame clones, some missing. The repertoire holds 200,000 to 250,000 clones, with around 82% as singletons. CDR1 and CDR2 from the germline V gene are SGDLS and YYNGEE. With V trimmed by 0 bases and J by 12 bases, 17 bases remained unmatched. The CDR3 runs to 18 residues. Sequenced sample: peripheral blood. The chain has TRBV9 and TRBJ2-1, with 11 bases matching TRBD2. The TCR sequence derives from a woman between 35 and 50 years old with acute or convalescent COVID-19. The CDR3 nucleotides are TGTGCCAGCAGCGTAGGGGCCCTCGGTAGCGGGGGGGCAGGAGGGCAGTTCTTC. Its protein product is CASSVGALGSGGAGGQFF.